This is a list of T cell receptor beta chains from one sample in a study of shared clonotypes between healthy human individuals. Method: immunoSEQ multiplex PCR; TCRdb's copy keeps in-frame clones and lacks some. This table has 450,000 or so clones, around 77% appearing once. The sequenced sample consisted of PBMCs. The source of these receptors is a woman between 40 and 55 years old in good health. Some clones in this sample may be carry-over from other donors' samples. Each CDR3 is given with its conserved first and last residue. Each record gives: J gene, V gene, clone size, D gene, CDR3 protein, CDR3 DNA. D genes are given only for firm matches. Only some rows state a clone size, as once, few, many or a class for expanded clones.

J gene: TRBJ1-1; V gene: TRBV28; clone size: NA; D gene: NA; CDR3 protein: CASSLWTVNTEAFF; CDR3 DNA: TGTGCCAGCAGTTTATGGACAGTGAACACTGAAGCTTTCTTT
J gene: TRBJ1-5; V gene: TRBV28; clone size: once; D gene: NA; CDR3 protein: CASSYADARGRQPQHF; CDR3 DNA: TGTGCCAGCAGTTACGCGGACGCCCGAGGGCGGCAGCCCCAGCATTTT
J gene: TRBJ2-3; V gene: TRBV7-9; clone size: NA; D gene: NA; CDR3 protein: CASSLSGSTDTQYF; CDR3 DNA: TGTGCCAGCAGTCTATCCGGATCCACAGATACGCAGTATTTT
J gene: TRBJ1-3; V gene: TRBV7-8; clone size: few; D gene: NA; CDR3 protein: CASSFRNTIYF; CDR3 DNA: TGTGCCAGCAGCTTTAGGAACACCATATATTTT
J gene: TRBJ2-7; V gene: TRBV5-4; clone size: NA; D gene: NA; CDR3 protein: CASSLGDYEQYF; CDR3 DNA: TGTGCCAGCAGCTTGGGGGATTACGAGCAGTACTTC
J gene: TRBJ2-3; V gene: TRBV11-3; clone size: NA; D gene: TRBD2; CDR3 protein: CASSLLAGLSTTDTQYF; CDR3 DNA: TGTGCCAGCAGCTTACTAGCGGGCCTTTCGACCACAGATACGCAGTATTTT
J gene: TRBJ1-2; V gene: TRBV27; clone size: NA; D gene: NA; CDR3 protein: CASSPTGVVTYGYTF; CDR3 DNA: TGTGCCAGCAGTCCCACCGGGGTGGTCACTTATGGCTACACCTTC
J gene: TRBJ2-1; V gene: TRBV19; clone size: NA; D gene: NA; CDR3 protein: CASSKVAPNEQFF; CDR3 DNA: TGTGCCAGTAGTAAGGTCGCGCCGAATGAGCAGTTCTTC
J gene: TRBJ2-6; V gene: TRBV7-2; clone size: NA; D gene: NA; CDR3 protein: CASSQVRLAGANVLTF; CDR3 DNA: TGTGCCAGCAGCCAGGTACGGCTAGCTGGGGCCAACGTCCTGACTTTC
J gene: TRBJ2-7; V gene: TRBV6-5; clone size: NA; D gene: NA; CDR3 protein: CASRGLAFYEQYF; CDR3 DNA: TGTGCCAGCAGGGGACTGGCCTTCTACGAGCAGTACTTC
J gene: TRBJ2-2; V gene: TRBV11-2; clone size: NA; D gene: NA; CDR3 protein: CASSPGLANTGELFF; CDR3 DNA: TGTGCCAGCAGCCCGGGACTTGCGAACACCGGGGAGCTGTTTTTT
J gene: TRBJ2-5; V gene: TRBV29-1; clone size: NA; D gene: NA; CDR3 protein: CSVEALPQILQETQYF; CDR3 DNA: TGCAGCGTTGAAGCCCTCCCCCAGATCCTCCAAGAGACCCAGTACTTC
J gene: TRBJ2-5; V gene: TRBV2; clone size: NA; D gene: TRBD1; CDR3 protein: CASSEFGQEETQYF; CDR3 DNA: TGTGCCAGCAGTGAATTTGGACAGGAAGAGACCCAGTACTTC
J gene: TRBJ2-7; V gene: TRBV7-3; clone size: NA; D gene: NA; CDR3 protein: CASSPGSGGEQYF; CDR3 DNA: TGTGCCAGCAGCCCCGGCTCCGGAGGCGAGCAGTACTTC
J gene: TRBJ1-1; V gene: TRBV5-1; clone size: NA; D gene: NA; CDR3 protein: CASSWGELNTEAFF; CDR3 DNA: TGCGCCAGCAGCTGGGGGGAATTGAACACTGAAGCTTTCTTT
J gene: TRBJ1-2; V gene: TRBV5-5; clone size: NA; D gene: NA; CDR3 protein: CASSADGTYGYTF; CDR3 DNA: TGTGCCAGCAGCGCAGACGGGACCTATGGCTACACCTTC
J gene: TRBJ2-7; V gene: TRBV29-1; clone size: NA; D gene: NA; CDR3 protein: CSAGDGGYEQYF; CDR3 DNA: TGCAGCGCGGGGGACGGGGGATACGAACAGTACTTC
J gene: TRBJ1-2; V gene: TRBV7-9; clone size: few; D gene: NA; CDR3 protein: CASSLDAGSFGYTF; CDR3 DNA: TGTGCCAGCAGCTTAGACGCAGGGAGTTTTGGCTACACCTTC
J gene: TRBJ2-2; V gene: TRBV2; clone size: NA; D gene: TRBD2; CDR3 protein: CASRASGSTGELFF; CDR3 DNA: TGTGCCAGCAGGGCTAGCGGGAGTACCGGGGAGCTGTTTTTT
J gene: TRBJ2-3; V gene: TRBV5-1; clone size: once; D gene: TRBD1; CDR3 protein: CASSRGQAPDTQYF; CDR3 DNA: TGCGCCAGCAGCAGGGGACAGGCCCCAGATACGCAGTATTTT
J gene: TRBJ2-3; V gene: TRBV5-4; clone size: NA; D gene: NA; CDR3 protein: CASSSTSTDTQYF; CDR3 DNA: TGTGCCAGCAGCTCAACAAGCACAGATACGCAGTATTTT
J gene: TRBJ1-2; V gene: TRBV6-1; clone size: NA; D gene: NA; CDR3 protein: CASSEVGARRTIGYTF; CDR3 DNA: TGTGCCAGCAGTGAAGTAGGGGCGCGCAGGACTATTGGCTACACCTTC
J gene: TRBJ2-4; V gene: TRBV4-1; clone size: NA; D gene: NA; CDR3 protein: CASSQDGRGAKNIQYF; CDR3 DNA: TGCGCCAGCAGCCAAGATGGTAGGGGGGCTAAAAACATTCAGTACTTC
J gene: TRBJ2-1; V gene: TRBV7-9; clone size: NA; D gene: NA; CDR3 protein: CASSLDGRGSYNEQFF; CDR3 DNA: TGTGCCAGCAGCTTAGACGGAAGGGGCTCCTACAATGAGCAGTTCTTC
J gene: TRBJ2-3; V gene: TRBV6-6; clone size: NA; D gene: NA; CDR3 protein: CASSYPAGGTDTQYF; CDR3 DNA: TGTGCCAGCAGTTACCCCGCAGGGGGCACAGATACGCAGTATTTT
J gene: TRBJ2-7; V gene: TRBV21-1; clone size: NA; D gene: NA; CDR3 protein: CASSKRHRENEQYF; CDR3 DNA: TGTGCCAGCAGCAAACGGCACAGGGAAAACGAGCAGTACTTC
J gene: TRBJ2-5; V gene: TRBV19; clone size: NA; D gene: NA; CDR3 protein: CASSIRETQYF; CDR3 DNA: TGTGCCAGTAGTATTCGGGAGACCCAGTACTTC
J gene: TRBJ2-5; V gene: TRBV5-4; clone size: NA; D gene: NA; CDR3 protein: CASSLDGQETQYF; CDR3 DNA: TGTGCCAGCAGCTTGGACGGGCAAGAGACCCAGTACTTC
J gene: TRBJ2-1; V gene: TRBV7-3; clone size: NA; D gene: NA; CDR3 protein: CASSLTRSGEQFF; CDR3 DNA: TGTGCCAGCAGCTTAACCAGGTCTGGCGAGCAGTTCTTC